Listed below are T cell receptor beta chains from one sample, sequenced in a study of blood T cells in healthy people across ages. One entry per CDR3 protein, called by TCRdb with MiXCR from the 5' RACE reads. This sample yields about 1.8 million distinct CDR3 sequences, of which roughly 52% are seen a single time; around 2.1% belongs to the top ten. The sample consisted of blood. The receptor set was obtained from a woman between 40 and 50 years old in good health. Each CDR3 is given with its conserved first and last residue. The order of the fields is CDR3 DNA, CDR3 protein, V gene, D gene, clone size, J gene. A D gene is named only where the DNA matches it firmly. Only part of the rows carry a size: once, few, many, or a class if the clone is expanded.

cdr3_nt: TGTGCCAGCAGTCATGGACAGTATGGTAGTGGCTACACCTTC
cdr3_aa: CASSHGQYGSGYTF
v_call: TRBV6-6
d_call: -
clone_size: -
j_call: TRBJ1-2

cdr3_nt: TGTGCCAGCATAAGGAGTGGTGAAGAGACCCAGTACTTC
cdr3_aa: CASIRSGEETQYF
v_call: TRBV6-2/TRBV6-3
d_call: -
clone_size: -
j_call: TRBJ2-5

cdr3_nt: TGTGCCAGCAGCTTAGAAGGTTTGGTGCAGCCCCGCGGTGAGCAGTACTTC
cdr3_aa: CASSLEGLVQPRGEQYF
v_call: TRBV7-2
d_call: -
clone_size: -
j_call: TRBJ2-7

cdr3_nt: TGCAGTGCTAGCCCCGGGGGGCCGGGCAATCAGCCCCAGCATTTT
cdr3_aa: CSASPGGPGNQPQHF
v_call: TRBV20-1
d_call: -
clone_size: few
j_call: TRBJ1-5

cdr3_nt: TGTGCCAGCAGCCCTCGGCCCCTTCTGGGCCAAGAGACCCAGTACTTC
cdr3_aa: CASSPRPLLGQETQYF
v_call: TRBV7-2
d_call: -
clone_size: -
j_call: TRBJ2-5

cdr3_nt: TGTGCCAGCAGTTACGCGGGAAAGGGTGGCTACACCTTC
cdr3_aa: CASSYAGKGGYTF
v_call: TRBV6-5
d_call: -
clone_size: few
j_call: TRBJ1-2

cdr3_nt: TGTGCCAGCAGTGAATTAAAGACAGGCCAAGAGACCCAGTACTTC
cdr3_aa: CASSELKTGQETQYF
v_call: TRBV25-1
d_call: -
clone_size: few
j_call: TRBJ2-5

cdr3_nt: TGTGCCAGCAGCTTCCGACCCGGGGTCCTAGCCAAAAACATTCAGTACTTC
cdr3_aa: CASSFRPGVLAKNIQYF
v_call: TRBV11-2
d_call: -
clone_size: -
j_call: TRBJ2-4

cdr3_nt: TGTGCCAGCAACTCCCCCCGGACAGGGTTTAATGAGCAGTTCTTC
cdr3_aa: CASNSPRTGFNEQFF
v_call: TRBV28
d_call: TRBD1
clone_size: -
j_call: TRBJ2-1

cdr3_nt: TGCGCCAGCAGCTTGGCCGTGGGTCTTCCGTACAATGAGCAGTTCTTC
cdr3_aa: CASSLAVGLPYNEQFF
v_call: TRBV5-1
d_call: -
clone_size: -
j_call: TRBJ2-1

cdr3_nt: TGTGCCAGCAGTCTCAGGGGTACTATTGGCTACACCTTC
cdr3_aa: CASSLRGTIGYTF
v_call: TRBV27
d_call: -
clone_size: few
j_call: TRBJ1-2

cdr3_nt: TGCAGTGCTAGGGGGCGTGGCACCGACACAGATACGCAGTATTTT
cdr3_aa: CSARGRGTDTDTQYF
v_call: TRBV20-1
d_call: -
clone_size: few
j_call: TRBJ2-3

cdr3_nt: TGTGCCAGCAACGCGCCGGTAGCCAAAAACATTCAGTACTTC
cdr3_aa: CASNAPVAKNIQYF
v_call: TRBV6-1
d_call: -
clone_size: -
j_call: TRBJ2-4

cdr3_nt: TGCAGTGCCCGAGGGGCTAGCGGGGGCGTATACGAGCAGTACTTC
cdr3_aa: CSARGASGGVYEQYF
v_call: TRBV20-1
d_call: TRBD2
clone_size: -
j_call: TRBJ2-7

cdr3_nt: TGCAGCGTTGACTTGGGTGGGGGCTCAGGGGAGCAGTTCTTC
cdr3_aa: CSVDLGGGSGEQFF
v_call: TRBV29-1
d_call: -
clone_size: few
j_call: TRBJ2-1

cdr3_nt: TGTGCCAGCTTCCTTGGAGAGGGACACCCCAAGGGGGCCAACGTCCTGACTTTC
cdr3_aa: CASFLGEGHPKGANVLTF
v_call: TRBV27
d_call: -
clone_size: -
j_call: TRBJ2-6